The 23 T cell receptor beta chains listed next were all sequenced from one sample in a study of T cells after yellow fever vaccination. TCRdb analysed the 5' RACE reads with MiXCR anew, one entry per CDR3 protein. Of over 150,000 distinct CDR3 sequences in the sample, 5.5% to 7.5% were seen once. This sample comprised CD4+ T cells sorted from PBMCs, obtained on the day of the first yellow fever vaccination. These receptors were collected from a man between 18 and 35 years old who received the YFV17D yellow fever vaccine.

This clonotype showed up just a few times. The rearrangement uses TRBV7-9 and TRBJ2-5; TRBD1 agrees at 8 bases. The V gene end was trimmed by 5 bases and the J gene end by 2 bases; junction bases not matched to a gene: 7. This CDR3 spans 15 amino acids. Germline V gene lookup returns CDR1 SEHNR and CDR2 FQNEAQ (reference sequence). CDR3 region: CASSHIHRGQETQYF. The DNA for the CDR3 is TGTGCCAGCAGCCACATACACAGGGGGCAAGAGACCCAGTACTTC.

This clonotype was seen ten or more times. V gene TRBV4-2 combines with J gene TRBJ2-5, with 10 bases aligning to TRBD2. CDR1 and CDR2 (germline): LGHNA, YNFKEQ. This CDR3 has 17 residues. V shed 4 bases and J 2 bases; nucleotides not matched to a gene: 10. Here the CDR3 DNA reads TGTGCCAGCAGCCGCACACTTCTAGCGGGGGAGCAAGAGACCCAGTACTTC. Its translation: CASSRTLLAGEQETQYF.

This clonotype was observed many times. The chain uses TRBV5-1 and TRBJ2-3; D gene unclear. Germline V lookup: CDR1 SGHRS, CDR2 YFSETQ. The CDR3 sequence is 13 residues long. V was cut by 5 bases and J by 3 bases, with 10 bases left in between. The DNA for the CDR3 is TGCGCCAGCAGTCCCGGGCCTACAGATACGCAGTATTTT. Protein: CASSPGPTDTQYF.

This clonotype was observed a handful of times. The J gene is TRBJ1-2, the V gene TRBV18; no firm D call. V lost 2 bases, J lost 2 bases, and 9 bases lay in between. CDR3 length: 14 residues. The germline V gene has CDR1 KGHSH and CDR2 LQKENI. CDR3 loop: CASSPSGLNYGYTF. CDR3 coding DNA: TGTGCCAGCTCACCATCAGGCCTAAACTATGGCTACACCTTC.

CDR3 region: CASSQSVDNTQYF. CDR3 in DNA: TGTGCCAGCAGCCAATCCGTAGACAATACGCAGTATTTT. The chain carries TRBV4-2 and TRBJ2-3; no clear D. The V gene's germline CDR1 is LGHNA and CDR2 YNFKEQ. This CDR3 contains 13 residues. Trimming took 2 bases from V and 7 from J, leaving 10 bases between them.

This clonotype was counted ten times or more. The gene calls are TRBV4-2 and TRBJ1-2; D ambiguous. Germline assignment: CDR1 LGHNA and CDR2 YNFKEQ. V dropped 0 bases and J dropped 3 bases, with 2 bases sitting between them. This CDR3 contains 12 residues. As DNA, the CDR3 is TGTGCCAGCAGCCAAGAGGACTATGGCTACACCTTC. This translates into CASSQEDYGYTF.

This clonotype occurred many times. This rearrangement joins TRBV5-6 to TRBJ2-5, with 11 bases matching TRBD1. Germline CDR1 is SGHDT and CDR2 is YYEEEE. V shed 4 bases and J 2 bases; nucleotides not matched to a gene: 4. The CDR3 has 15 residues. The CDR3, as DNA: TGTGCCAGCAGCAAAGGACAGGGGGCTCAAGAGACCCAGTACTTC. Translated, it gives CASSKGQGAQETQYF.

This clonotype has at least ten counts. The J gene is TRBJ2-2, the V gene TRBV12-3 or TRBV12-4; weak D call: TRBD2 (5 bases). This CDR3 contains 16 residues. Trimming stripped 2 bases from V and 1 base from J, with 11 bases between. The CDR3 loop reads CASSLSLAMNTGELFF. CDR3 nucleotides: TGTGCCAGCAGTTTATCCTTAGCGATGAACACCGGGGAGCTGTTTTTT.

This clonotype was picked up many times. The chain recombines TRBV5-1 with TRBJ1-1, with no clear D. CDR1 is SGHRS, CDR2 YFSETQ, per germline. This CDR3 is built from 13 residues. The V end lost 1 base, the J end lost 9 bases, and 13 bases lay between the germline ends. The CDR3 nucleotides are TGCGCCAGCAGCTTGCAGGCCCTCGAGCAAGCTTTCTTT. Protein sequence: CASSLQALEQAFF.

DNA of the CDR3: TGTGCCAGCACTAGGATCGGGGGGCCGGTAGATACGCAGTATTTT. This codes for CASTRIGGPVDTQYF. This sequence joins TRBV9 and TRBJ2-3; a possible D gene is TRBD2 (7 bases). Germline V gives CDR1 SGDLS, CDR2 YYNGEE. V was trimmed by 6 bases and J by 5 bases, leaving 19 bases between them. This CDR3 has 15 residues.

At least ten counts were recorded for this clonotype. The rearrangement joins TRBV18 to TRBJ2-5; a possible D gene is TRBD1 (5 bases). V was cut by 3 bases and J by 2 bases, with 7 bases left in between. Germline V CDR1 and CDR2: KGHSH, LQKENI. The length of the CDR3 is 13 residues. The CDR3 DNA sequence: TGTGCCAGCTCACCCGACAGTCAAGAGACCCAGTACTTC. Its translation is CASSPDSQETQYF.

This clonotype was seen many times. CDR3 sequence reads: CASSYPSTDTQYF. Written as DNA, the CDR3 is TGCGCCAGCAGTTACCCTAGCACAGATACGCAGTATTTT. The V call is TRBV5-1, the J call TRBJ2-3; unclear D gene. The germline V gene encodes CDR1 SGHRS and CDR2 YFSETQ. V was clipped by 5 bases and J by 0 bases, with 7 bases between them. This CDR3 contains 13 residues.

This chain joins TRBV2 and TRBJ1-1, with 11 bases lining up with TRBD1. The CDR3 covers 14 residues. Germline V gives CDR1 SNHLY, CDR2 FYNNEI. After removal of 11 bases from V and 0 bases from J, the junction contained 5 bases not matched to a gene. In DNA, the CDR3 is TGTGCCGGACAGGGGGCTACGGTGAACACTGAAGCTTTCTTT. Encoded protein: CAGQGATVNTEAFF.

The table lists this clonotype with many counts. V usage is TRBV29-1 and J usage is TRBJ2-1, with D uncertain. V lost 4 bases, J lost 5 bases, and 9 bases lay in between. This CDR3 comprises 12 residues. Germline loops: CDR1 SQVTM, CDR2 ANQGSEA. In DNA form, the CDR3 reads TGCAGCGTTGGGGTACGGAACAATGAGCAGTTCTTC. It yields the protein CSVGVRNNEQFF.

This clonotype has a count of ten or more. CDR3 DNA sequence: TGTGCCAGCAGTTTTGACAGGAGGCACAATGAGCAGTTCTTC. Protein sequence: CASSFDRRHNEQFF. This chain links TRBV6-2 or TRBV6-3 with TRBJ2-1; maybe TRBD1 (6 bases). Germline V CDR1 and CDR2: MNHEY, SVGEGT. The CDR3 contains 14 residues. Trimming left V 4 bases short and J 5 bases short, with 12 bases between.

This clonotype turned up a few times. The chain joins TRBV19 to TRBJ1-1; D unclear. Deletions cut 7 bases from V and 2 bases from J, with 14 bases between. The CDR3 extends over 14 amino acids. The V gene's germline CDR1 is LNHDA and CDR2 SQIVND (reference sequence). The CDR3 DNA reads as TGTGCCAGTAAAGTTGGCACGCACAACACTGAAGCTTTCTTT. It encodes CASKVGTHNTEAFF. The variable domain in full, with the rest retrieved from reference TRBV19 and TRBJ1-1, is DGGITQSPKYLFRKEGQNVTLSCEQNLNHDAMYWYRQDPGQGLRLIYYSQIVNDFQKGDIAEGYSVSREKKESFPLTVTSAQKNPTAFYLCASKVGTHNTEAFFGQGTRLTVV.

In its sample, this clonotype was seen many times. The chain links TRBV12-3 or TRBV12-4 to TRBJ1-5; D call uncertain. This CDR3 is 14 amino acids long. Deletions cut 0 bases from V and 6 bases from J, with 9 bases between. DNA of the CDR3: TGTGCCAGCAGTTTAGCCAGCTCTGTTCAGCCCCAGCATTTT. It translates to CASSLASSVQPQHF.

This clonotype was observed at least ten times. CDR3 DNA sequence: TGTGCCAGCACCGCCCTAGCGGCTAGCACAGATACGCAGTATTTT. Translation gives CASTALAASTDTQYF. The chain links TRBV27 to TRBJ2-3; 7 nucleotides line up with TRBD2. Germline-derived CDR1 and CDR2 are MNHEY and SMNVEV (reference sequence). Trimming took 7 bases from V and 0 from J; bases not matched to a gene: 7. The CDR3 consists of 15 residues.

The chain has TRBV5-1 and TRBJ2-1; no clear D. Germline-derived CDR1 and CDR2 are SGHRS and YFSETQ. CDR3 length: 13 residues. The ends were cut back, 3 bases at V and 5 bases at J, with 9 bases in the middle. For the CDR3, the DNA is TGCGCCAGCAGCTGGGTGCCAGACAATGAGCAGTTCTTC. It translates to CASSWVPDNEQFF.

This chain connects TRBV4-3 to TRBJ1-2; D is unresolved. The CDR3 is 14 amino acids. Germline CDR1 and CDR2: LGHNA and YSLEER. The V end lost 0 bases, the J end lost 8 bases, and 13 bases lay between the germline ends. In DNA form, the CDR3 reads TGCGCCAGCAGCCAAGATATCTCTGAGGGAGGCTACACCTTC. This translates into CASSQDISEGGYTF.

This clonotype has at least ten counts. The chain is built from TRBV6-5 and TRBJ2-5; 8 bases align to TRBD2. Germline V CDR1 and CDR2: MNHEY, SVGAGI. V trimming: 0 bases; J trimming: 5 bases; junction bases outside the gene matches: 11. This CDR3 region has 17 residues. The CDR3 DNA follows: TGTGCCAGCAGTTACTCGAGGCTATTAGCGGGGTCGGAGACCCAGTACTTC. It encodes CASSYSRLLAGSETQYF.

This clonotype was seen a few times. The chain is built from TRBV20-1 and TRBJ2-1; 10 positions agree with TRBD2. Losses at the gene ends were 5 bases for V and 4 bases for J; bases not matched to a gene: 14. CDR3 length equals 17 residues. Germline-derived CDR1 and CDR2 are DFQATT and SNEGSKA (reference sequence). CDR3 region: CSAPGQLLAGTYNEQFF. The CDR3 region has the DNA TGCAGTGCTCCGGGACAGCTACTAGCGGGGACTTACAATGAGCAGTTCTTC.

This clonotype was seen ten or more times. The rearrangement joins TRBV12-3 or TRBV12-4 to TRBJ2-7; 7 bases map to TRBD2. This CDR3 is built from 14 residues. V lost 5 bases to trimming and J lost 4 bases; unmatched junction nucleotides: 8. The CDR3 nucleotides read TGTGCCAGCAGTGCAAGATTACTAGCGTACGAGCAGTACTTC. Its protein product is CASSARLLAYEQYF.